This T cell receptor beta chain was identified during a study of response to subunit inactivated influenza vaccine. Study-wide results and limits: Authors suggested few new T cells are recruited by each seasonal influenza vaccination.

A note on this clonotype: No antigen is known for it.

The junction had 5 bases not matched to a gene; V was cut back by 5 bases and J by 5 bases. Germline CDR1 reads DFQATT; CDR2 reads SNEGSKA (reference sequence). This CDR3 comprises 13 residues. MiXCR, run by TCRdb on the RT-PCR reads, gives a single entry per CDR3 protein. The sample includes 550,000 to 800,000 distinct CDR3 sequences, less than 20% of them seen just once. The gene calls are TRBV20-1 and TRBJ2-5, with 10 nucleotides matching TRBD2. The sample here was PBMCs from blood, taken 11 to 12 days after vaccination. The receptor was isolated from a man in his fifties who received an inactivated influenza vaccine. In DNA form, the CDR3 reads TGCAGTGCTGAGCGGGGGGGCCCTGAGACCCAGTACTTC. This sequence encodes CSAERGGPETQYF.